Presented here are 14 T cell receptor beta chains from one specimen sequenced in a study of CD8 T cells in ankylosing spondylitis. In TCRdb, the 5' RACE reads were re-called with MiXCR into one record per CDR3 protein. Of a few hundred thousand distinct CDR3 sequences detected, around 10% appear once; the ten largest clones hold about a tenth. The sample taken for sequencing was blood, either unsorted or a sorted T cell fraction (not recorded which). Every receptor here comes from a female donor with ankylosing spondylitis or in good health (not recorded which).

This clonotype appeared a few times. The J gene is TRBJ1-2, the V gene TRBV7-2, with TRBD1 identical over 9 bases. The length of the CDR3 is 17 residues. CDR1 SGHTA and CDR2 FQGNSA come from the germline V gene. Unmatched junction bases numbered 7, after V lost 0 bases and J lost 2 bases. Written as DNA, the CDR3 is TGTGCCAGCAGCTTAGCCGGGACAGGGATTCAAAACTATGGCTACACCTTC. This sequence encodes CASSLAGTGIQNYGYTF.

This clonotype has ten or more counts. The CDR3 loop reads CASSLSTLGSPLHF. The CDR3 DNA reads TGTGCCAGCAGTTTATCGACCCTCGGTTCACCCCTCCACTTT. The chain couples TRBV27 to TRBJ1-6; no definite D call. Germline V gene lookup returns CDR1 MNHEY and CDR2 SMNVEV (reference sequence). This CDR3 spans 14 amino acids. V dropped 0 bases and J dropped 9 bases, with 9 bases sitting between them.

This clonotype was seen at least ten times. The gene calls are TRBV5-1 and TRBJ2-2; D is uncertain. Trimming removed 5 bases from V and 1 base from J, with 6 bases in between. In germline, CDR1 is SGHRS, CDR2 YFSETQ. The CDR3 is 13 amino acids. The CDR3 DNA reads as TGCGCCAGCAGTTGGGGGAACACCGGGGAGCTGTTTTTT. Translation: CASSWGNTGELFF.

The chain recombines TRBV12-3 or TRBV12-4 with TRBJ1-5, with TRBD1 as a possible D gene (6 bases). Deletions cut 2 bases from V and 6 bases from J, with 20 bases between. CDR3 size: 17 residues. CDR3 coding DNA: TGTGCCAGCAGTTTATTCCTTACAGGGCGATATGGTCAGCCCCAGCATTTT. Its translation is CASSLFLTGRYGQPQHF.

Ten or more counts support this clonotype. V is TRBV12-3 or TRBV12-4 and J is TRBJ1-5, with D uncertain. The V gene lost 5 bases and the J gene lost 0 bases, with 11 bases spanning the gap. There are 15 residues in the CDR3. The DNA of the CDR3 is TGTGCCAGCAGTCCTGGCGGGGTTAGCAATCAGCCCCAGCATTTT. Residues: CASSPGGVSNQPQHF.

V is TRBV5-1 and J is TRBJ2-6, with 7 bases identical to TRBD2. CDR1 is SGHRS, CDR2 YFSETQ, per germline. V shed 3 bases, J shed 2 bases, and the junction held 8 bases outside the gene matches. The length of the CDR3 is 17 residues. Here the CDR3 reads CASSSGGLAAGANVLTF. For the CDR3, the DNA is TGCGCCAGCAGCTCGGGGGGTTTAGCTGCTGGGGCCAACGTCCTGACTTTC.

This clonotype turned up a few times. J is TRBJ2-1 and V is TRBV12-3 or TRBV12-4, with TRBD2 as a possible D gene (6 bases). The CDR3 is 13 amino acids. Trimming left V 7 bases short and J 4 bases short, with 11 bases between. The CDR3 reads CASITTRYNEQFF. The CDR3 nucleotides are TGTGCCAGCATTACGACTAGATACAATGAGCAGTTCTTC.

This clonotype was detected a few times. The V call is TRBV15, the J call TRBJ2-1; D is tentatively TRBD1 or TRBD2 (5 bases each). This CDR3 has 16 residues. Germline V gives CDR1 LNHNV, CDR2 YYDKDF (reference sequence). The CDR3 protein is CATLGTDRGTYNEQFF. CDR3 DNA sequence: TGTGCAACCCTCGGGACCGACCGGGGTACCTACAATGAGCAGTTCTTC. The full variable domain, completed using reference TRBV15 and TRBJ2-1, is DAMVIQNPRYQVTQFGKPVTLSCSQTLNHNVMYWYQQKSSQAPKLLFHYYDKDFNNEADTPDNFQSRRPNTSFCFLDIRSPGLGDTAMYLCATLGTDRGTYNEQFFGPGTRLTVL.

The sample holds many counts of this clonotype. This chain connects TRBV29-1 to TRBJ1-2, with TRBD1 matching 8 bases. The CDR3 totals 11 residues. CDR1 is SQVTM, CDR2 ANQGSEA, per germline. Trimming removed 6 bases from V and 7 bases from J; junction bases left unmatched: 4. The CDR3 loop is CSVHTGGGYTF. The CDR3 DNA is TGCAGCGTACATACAGGGGGTGGCTACACCTTC.

With regard to this clonotype: A junction end diverges from the germline sequence, so it may reflect a read error. CDR3 region: CACSFPSLAGLNTGELFF. The DNA of the CDR3 is TGTGCCTGCAGTTTTCCCTCTCTAGCGGGATTGAACACCGGGGAGCTGTTTTTT. The rearrangement joins TRBV12-3 or TRBV12-4 to TRBJ2-2; 9 nucleotides agree with TRBD2. CDR3 length equals 18 residues.

This clonotype was recorded at least ten times. V is TRBV5-1 and J is TRBJ1-3, with D possibly being TRBD1 (6 bases). CDR1 is SGHRS, CDR2 YFSETQ, per germline. V lost 4 bases, J lost 0 bases, and 14 bases lay in between. The CDR3 extends over 16 amino acids. The CDR3 bases are TGCGCCAGCAGCGTAGCCGACAGGAGCTCTGGAAACACCATATATTTT. Its protein is CASSVADRSSGNTIYF.

On this clonotype itself: A much larger clone differs by one base, so this may be a read error. The chain carries TRBV15 and TRBJ1-2; maybe TRBD1 (6 bases). The CDR3 runs to 14 residues. CDR1 and CDR2 from the germline V gene are LNHNV and YYDKDF (reference sequence). CDR3 DNA sequence: TGTGCCACCAGCGCCCGAGGCAGGGGCTATGGCTCCACCTTC. Its protein product is CATSARGRGYGSTF.

This clonotype was seen more than once but under ten times. V usage is TRBV7-2 and J usage is TRBJ2-1; tentatively, D is TRBD2 (6 bases). The V end was cut by 3 bases, the J end by 9 bases, with 15 bases between. Germline values: CDR1 SGHTA, CDR2 FQGNSA. This CDR3 region has 14 residues. CDR3 amino acids: CASSFNGGRPEQFF. In DNA, the CDR3 is TGTGCCAGCAGCTTCAACGGGGGAAGGCCTGAGCAGTTCTTC.

This clonotype came up a few times. The CDR3 loop reads CASSQVGSSYNEQFF. The CDR3 nucleotides are TGTGCCAGCAGCCAAGTCGGGAGCTCCTACAATGAGCAGTTCTTC. This chain links TRBV14 with TRBJ2-1, with D possibly being TRBD2 (6 bases). The CDR3 runs 15 residues. Trimming took off 1 base at V and 0 bases at J, with 7 bases between the two ends. Germline V gene sequence: CDR1 SGHDN, CDR2 FVKESK. The variable domain in full, completed from reference TRBV14 and TRBJ2-1, reads EAGVTQFPSHSVIEKGQTVTLRCDPISGHDNLYWYRRVMGKEIKFLLHFVKESKQDESGMPNNRFLAERTGGTYSTLKVQPAELEDSGVYFCASSQVGSSYNEQFFGPGTRLTVL.